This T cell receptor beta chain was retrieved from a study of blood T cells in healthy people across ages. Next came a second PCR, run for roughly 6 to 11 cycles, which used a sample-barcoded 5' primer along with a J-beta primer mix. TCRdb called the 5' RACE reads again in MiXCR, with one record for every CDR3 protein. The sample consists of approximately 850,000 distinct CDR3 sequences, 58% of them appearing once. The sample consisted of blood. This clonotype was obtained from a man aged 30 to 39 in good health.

The CDR3 spells CAWRGQETQYF. For the CDR3, the DNA is TGTGCCTGGAGGGGCCAAGAGACCCAGTACTTC. V gene TRBV30 combines with J gene TRBJ2-5, with unresolved D. The CDR3 sequence is 11 residues long. Germline lookup yields CDR1 GTSNPN and CDR2 SVGIG (reference sequence). Deletions cut 3 bases from V and 1 base from J, with 3 bases between.